The sequence of this TCR beta chain was determined in a study of blood T cell repertoires in COVID-19. The wider study: Acute and convalescent COVID-19 specimens originated in the United States, Italy and Spain. PBMCs, B-cell-depleted T cells, or T cells provided the cDNA or gDNA that made up the material.

In the original workflow: Reference gene primer amplification yielded estimated nucleated cell counts. Generated by immunoSEQ multiplex PCR, the TCRdb table keeps only in-frame clones and is missing some. For V, J and clone size, that table is used; D and trimming come from the DNA. The data hold tens of thousands of clones, with around 90% observed a single time. Germline-derived CDR1 and CDR2 are GTSNPN and SVGIG (reference sequence). The length of the CDR3 is 12 residues. Trimming took 5 bases from V and 5 from J, leaving 12 bases between them. Sequencing input: peripheral blood. This TCR derives from a woman aged 40 to 50 with acute or convalescent COVID-19. The rearrangement uses TRBV30 and TRBJ1-1; a possible D gene is TRBD1 (5 bases). CDR3: CAWSTQGTEAFF. For the CDR3, the DNA is TGTGCCTGGTCGACCCAGGGAACTGAAGCTTTCTTT. Full variable domain (rest looked up from reference TRBV30 and TRBJ1-1): SQTIHQWPATLVQPVGSPLSLECTVEGTSNPNLYWYRQAAGRGLQLLFYSVGIGQISSEVPQNLSASRPQDRQFILSSKKLLLSDSGFYLCAWSTQGTEAFFGQGTRLTVV.